The 6 T cell receptor beta chains below all came from one sample that was sequenced in a study of vaccination effects on CD4 cells after COVID-19. Sequenced by immunoSEQ multiplex PCR; TCRdb stores in-frame clones only, minus some. The repertoire holds 40,000 to 45,000 clones, with roughly 70% as singletons. Sequencing was preceded by expansion of antigen-specific CD4+ T cells with viral peptide pools in the ViraFEST assay. Subsequent to 10 days of culture, CD4+ T cells were isolated. People in the vaccine group had not been infected with SARS-CoV-2 before, and their nucleocapsid antibodies were negative. No antigen has been assigned to these receptors. Sequenced here: CD4+ T cells from PBMCs cultured with HCoV-OC43 spike peptides, sampled before COVID-19 vaccination. Specified subset: HCoV-OC43 spike overlapping peptide pool stimulation. The receptors originated from a human donor who received a COVID-19 vaccine.

V gene TRBV12-3 or TRBV12-4 combines with J gene TRBJ1-2; D is unresolved. Trimming stripped 6 bases from V and 1 base from J, with 9 bases between. The CDR3 length is 13 residues. The CDR3 protein is CASSQTVNYGYTF. CDR3 DNA: TGTGCCAGCAGCCAGACCGTTAACTATGGCTACACCTTC.

The genes are TRBV29-1 and TRBJ1-2; D remains unclear. Germline CDR1 reads SQVTM; CDR2 reads ANQGSEA. V gave up 4 bases and J gave up 6 bases, with 3 bases separating them. The length of the CDR3 is 9 residues. The CDR3 DNA sequence: TGCAGCGTTGCGGATGGCTACACCTTC. It translates to CSVADGYTF. Looking up the rest from reference TRBV29-1 and TRBJ1-2 gives the full variable domain: SAVISQKPSRDICQRGTSLTIQCQVDSQVTMMFWYRQQPGQSLTLIATANQGSEATYESGFVIDKFPISRPNLTFSTLTVSNMSPEDSSIYLCSVADGYTFGSGTRLTVV.

V and J are TRBV12-3 or TRBV12-4 and TRBJ2-4; D not resolved. This CDR3 contains 12 residues. The V end was cut by 4 bases, the J end by 2 bases, with 3 bases between. This chain's CDR3 is CASSSTKNIQYF. The CDR3, as DNA: TGTGCCAGCAGTTCGACCAAAAACATTCAGTACTTC.

The gene calls are TRBV14 and TRBJ1-6, with 8 bases fitting TRBD1. Germline CDR1 is SGHDN and CDR2 is FVKESK. With V trimmed by 1 base and J by 2 bases, 4 bases remained unmatched. The CDR3 extends over 17 amino acids. In DNA form, the CDR3 reads TGTGCCAGCAGCCAAGGGGCAGGGGGCACCTATAATTCACCCCTCCACTTT. The encoded protein is CASSQGAGGTYNSPLHF.

This chain links TRBV29-1 with TRBJ2-5; D perhaps matches TRBD2 (7 bases). The germline V and J ends were trimmed by 1 base and 6 bases, with 15 bases remaining between them. Per germline, CDR1 SQVTM and CDR2 ANQGSEA. This CDR3 comprises 14 residues. Here the CDR3 reads CSVEARRGAKTQYF. The CDR3, as DNA: TGCAGCGTTGAAGCCCGTCGGGGGGCGAAGACCCAGTACTTC.

The rearrangement uses TRBV6-1 and TRBJ1-2; D gene uncertain. The germline V and J ends were trimmed by 1 base and 8 bases, with 11 bases remaining between them. This CDR3 spans 13 amino acids. The germline V gene has CDR1 MNHNS and CDR2 SASEGT. CDR3 loop: CASSEGQSEGYTF. The CDR3 nucleotides read TGTGCCAGCAGTGAAGGGCAGAGTGAGGGCTACACCTTC.